The TCR beta chain described here comes from a study of ipilimumab plus nivolumab after autologous stem cell transplantation. Generated by immunoSEQ multiplex PCR, the TCRdb table keeps only in-frame clones and is missing some. The sample yields about 40,000 clones, 90% to 95% seen once. V lost 4 bases to trimming and J lost 1 base, with 7 bases between them. Per germline, CDR1 KGHSH and CDR2 LQKENI. This CDR3 region has 13 residues. Checkpoint therapy with ipilimumab 1 mg/kg began 14 to 28 days after transplant. The material was PBMCs, obtained in a trial of ipilimumab plus nivolumab as post-transplant consolidation. V and J are TRBV18 and TRBJ1-1; D remains ambiguous. This TCR was sampled from a male donor with multiple myeloma. The CDR3 coding sequence is TGTGCCAGCTCACTTAGGGAGAACACTGAAGCTTTCTTT. Protein product: CASSLRENTEAFF.